The clone carrying this T cell receptor beta chain was observed many times. Its antigen remains unidentified. This entry belongs to a study of CD8 T cells in ankylosing spondylitis. Study-level findings and limits: The authors found the disease-linked clones to be CD8+ and relatively rare in peripheral blood. Among TCR beta sequences, a motif of several highly homologous variants appeared characteristic of ankylosing spondylitis blood.

Deletions cut 1 base from V and 7 bases from J, with 11 bases between. Looked up from germline, CDR1 is LGHDT and CDR2 is YNNKEL (reference sequence). This CDR3 region has 14 residues. By quantitative 5'-RACE with molecular barcodes, the TCR beta libraries were made. TCRdb ran MiXCR on the 5' RACE reads and lists one entry per CDR3 protein. The sample gives 350,000 or so distinct CDR3 sequences, 8% of which show up once; 13% to 15% is in the top ten. The sequenced sample consisted of blood, either unsorted or a sorted T cell fraction (not recorded which). This clonotype was sampled from a male donor with ankylosing spondylitis. The chain combines TRBV3-1 with TRBJ1-5; D is unclear. CDR3 nucleotides: TGTGCCAGCAGCCAAGGTGTGGAGTTGCAGCCCCAGCATTTT. Its translation is CASSQGVELQPQHF.